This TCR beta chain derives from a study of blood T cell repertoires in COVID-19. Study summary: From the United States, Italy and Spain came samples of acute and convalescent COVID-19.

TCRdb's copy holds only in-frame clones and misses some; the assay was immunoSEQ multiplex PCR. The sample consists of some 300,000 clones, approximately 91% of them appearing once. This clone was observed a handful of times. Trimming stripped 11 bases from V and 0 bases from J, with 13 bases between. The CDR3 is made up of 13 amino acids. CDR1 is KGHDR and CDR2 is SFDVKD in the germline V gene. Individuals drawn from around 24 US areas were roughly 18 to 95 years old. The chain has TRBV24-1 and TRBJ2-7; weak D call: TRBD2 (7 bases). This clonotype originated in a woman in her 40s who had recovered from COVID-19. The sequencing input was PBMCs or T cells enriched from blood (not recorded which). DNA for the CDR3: TGTGCCAAAGGGGGGGTCGCCTCCTACGAGCAGTACTTC. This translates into CAKGGVASYEQYF.